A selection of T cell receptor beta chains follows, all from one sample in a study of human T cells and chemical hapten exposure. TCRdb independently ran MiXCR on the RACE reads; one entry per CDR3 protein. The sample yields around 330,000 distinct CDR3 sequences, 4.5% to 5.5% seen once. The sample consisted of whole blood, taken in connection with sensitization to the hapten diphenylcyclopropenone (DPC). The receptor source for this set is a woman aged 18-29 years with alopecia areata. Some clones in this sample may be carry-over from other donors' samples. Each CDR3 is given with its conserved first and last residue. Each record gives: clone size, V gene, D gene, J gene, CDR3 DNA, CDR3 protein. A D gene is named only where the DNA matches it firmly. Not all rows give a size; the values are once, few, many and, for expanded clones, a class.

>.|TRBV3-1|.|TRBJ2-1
TGTGCCAGCAGCCAAGGGAACACCCAGCAGTTCTTC
CASSQGNTQQFF
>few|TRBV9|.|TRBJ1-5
TGTGCCAGCAGCGAACGATTATGGGGAGGAAATCAGCCCCAGCATTTT
CASSERLWGGNQPQHF
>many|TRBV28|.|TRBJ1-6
TGTGCCAGCAGTCCAATCCACAGGGATTCACCCCTCCACTTT
CASSPIHRDSPLHF
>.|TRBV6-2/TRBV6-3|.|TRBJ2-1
TGTGCCAGCAGTTACAAGCAGGGAACATACGGCGATGAGCAGTTCTTC
CASSYKQGTYGDEQFF
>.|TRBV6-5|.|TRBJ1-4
TGTGCCAGCAGTTACTCTACAGGGTCTAATGAAAAACTGTTTTTT
CASSYSTGSNEKLFF
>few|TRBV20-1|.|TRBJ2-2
TGCAGTGCTAGTCTGAGACCCGGGGAGCTGTTTTTT
CSASLRPGELFF
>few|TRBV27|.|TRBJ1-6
TGTGCCAGCAGTTTACTCTCTCCAGATTCACCCCTCCACTTT
CASSLLSPDSPLHF
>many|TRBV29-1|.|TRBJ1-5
TGCAGCGTTGGACAGCTGAATCAGCCCCAGCATTTT
CSVGQLNQPQHF
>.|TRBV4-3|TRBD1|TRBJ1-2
TGCGCCAGCAGCCAAGTGACAGGGCCGAACTATGGCTACACCTTC
CASSQVTGPNYGYTF
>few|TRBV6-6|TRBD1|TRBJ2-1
TGTGCCAGCAGCCCGGGACAGGGGTCAAATGAGCAGTTCTTC
CASSPGQGSNEQFF
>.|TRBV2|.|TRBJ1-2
TGTGCCAGCACCCAGATGGAAAACTATGGCTACACCTTC
CASTQMENYGYTF
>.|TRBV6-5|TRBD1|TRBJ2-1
TGTGCCAGGAGCTCTGGGACAGCCGCAAATGAGCAGTTCTTC
CARSSGTAANEQFF
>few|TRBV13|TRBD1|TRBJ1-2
TGTGCCGGAAAGGGGGCGCTGGACTATGGCTACACCTTC
CAGKGALDYGYTF
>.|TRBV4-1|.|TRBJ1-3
TGCGCCAGCAGCCCCCGACACCCGTCCCCGGGAAACACCATATATTTT
CASSPRHPSPGNTIYF
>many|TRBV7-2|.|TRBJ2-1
TGTGCCAGCAGCTTAGTGCAGGACTCCTACAATGAGCAGTTCTTC
CASSLVQDSYNEQFF
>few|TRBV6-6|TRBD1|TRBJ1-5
TGTGCCAGCAGTTACCCAACAGGGGACGGCAATCAGCCCCAGCATTTT
CASSYPTGDGNQPQHF
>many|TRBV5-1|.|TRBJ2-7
TGTGCCAGCAGCACAACCTACGAGCAGTACTTC
CASSTTYEQYF
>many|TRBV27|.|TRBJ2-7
TGTGCCAGCAGCGTAGGTCGGGGGTCCATCGAATACGAGCAGTACTTC
CASSVGRGSIEYEQYF
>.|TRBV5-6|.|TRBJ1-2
TGTGCCAGCAGCTTGGAGATAAGGGGCGCGGATGGCTACACCTTC
CASSLEIRGADGYTF
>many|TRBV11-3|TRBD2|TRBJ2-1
TGTGCCAGCAGCTTGGCGAGCGGGGCATCTTCCAAGCAGTTCTTC
CASSLASGASSKQFF
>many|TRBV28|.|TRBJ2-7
TGTGCCAGCAGCCAACAGGGTTACGAGCAGTACTTC
CASSQQGYEQYF
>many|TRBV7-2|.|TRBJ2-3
TGTGCCAGCAGCTTAGATTCTAGCTCGGATACGCAGTATTTT
CASSLDSSSDTQYF
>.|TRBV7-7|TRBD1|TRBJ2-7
TGTGCTAGCAGCCGAGGGAAAACAGGGGGCATCAACGAGCAGTACTTC
CASSRGKTGGINEQYF
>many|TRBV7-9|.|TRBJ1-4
TGTGCCAGCACGGACGCAACTAATGAAAAACTGTTTTTT
CASTDATNEKLFF
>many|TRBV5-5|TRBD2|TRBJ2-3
TGTGCCAGCAGCTTGTTTGGGACTAGCGGAAGCACAGATACGCAGTATTTT
CASSLFGTSGSTDTQYF
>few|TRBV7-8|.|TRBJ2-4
TGTGCCAGCAGCTTACGTCGTGCGGGGTCAAACATTCAGTACTTC
CASSLRRAGSNIQYF
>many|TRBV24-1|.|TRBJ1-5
TGTGCCACCAGTGCTGGACTAAGCAATCAGCCCCAGCATTTT
CATSAGLSNQPQHF
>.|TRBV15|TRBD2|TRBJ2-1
TGTGCCACCAGCAGAGACCCCAGCGGGGCTTGGAATGAGCAGTTCTTC
CATSRDPSGAWNEQFF
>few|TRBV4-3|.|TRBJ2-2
TGCGCCAGCAGCCAATACTCAGAGAAGTTCGCGAACACCGGGGAGCTGTTTTTT
CASSQYSEKFANTGELFF
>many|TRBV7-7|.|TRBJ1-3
TGTGCTAGCAGCGCACGGTCGCAAAGCTCTGGAAACACCATATATTTT
CASSARSQSSGNTIYF
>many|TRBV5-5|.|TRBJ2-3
TGTGCCAGCACCACGTCTAGGGCAGATACGCAGTATTTT
CASTTSRADTQYF
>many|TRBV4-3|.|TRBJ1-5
TGCGCCAGCAGCCAAGATAGAGGGAGCAATCAGCCCCAGCATTTT
CASSQDRGSNQPQHF
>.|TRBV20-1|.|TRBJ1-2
TGCAGTGCCTGTGGGGAGACGCGGGGAAATGGCTACACCTTC
CSACGETRGNGYTF
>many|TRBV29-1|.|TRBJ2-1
TGCAGCGTTGAGGAACAGCTCGACGATGAGCAGTTCTTC
CSVEEQLDDEQFF
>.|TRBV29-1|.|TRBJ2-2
TGCAGCGCCGCCACTCCAACCGGGGAGCTGTTTTTT
CSAATPTGELFF
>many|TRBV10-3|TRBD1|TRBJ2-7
TGTGCCATCAGTGGGACAGGGGCTAGTTACGAGCAGTACTTC
CAISGTGASYEQYF
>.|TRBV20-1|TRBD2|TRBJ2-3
TGCAGTGCTAGCCATCTAGCGGGGACCTTTGGATCTAGGCAGTATTTT
CSASHLAGTFGSRQYF
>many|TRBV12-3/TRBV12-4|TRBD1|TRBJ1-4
TGTGCCAGCAGTTTGGGACAGATTAATGAAAAACTGTTTTTT
CASSLGQINEKLFF
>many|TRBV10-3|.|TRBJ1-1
TGTGCCATCAGTGAGTCGATGGGTCCGCCTGAAGCTTTCTTT
CAISESMGPPEAFF
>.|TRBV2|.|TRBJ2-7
TGTGCCAGCAGTCCCTCGGGAAACCCCTACGAGCAGTACTTC
CASSPSGNPYEQYF
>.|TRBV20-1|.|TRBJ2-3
TGCAGTGCTTTTAGAGGGATGAATACGCAGTATTTT
CSAFRGMNTQYF
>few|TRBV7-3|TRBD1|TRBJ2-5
TGTGCCAGCAGCTCCCGAATGACAGGGAAAGAGACCCAGTACTTC
CASSSRMTGKETQYF
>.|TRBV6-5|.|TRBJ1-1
TGTGCCAGCAGTTACTCGATCAGCTACACTGAAGCTTTCTTT
CASSYSISYTEAFF
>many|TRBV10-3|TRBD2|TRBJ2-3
TGTGCCATCAGTGAGTCACTAGCGGGGGCATCAGATACGCAGTATTTT
CAISESLAGASDTQYF
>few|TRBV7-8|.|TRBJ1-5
TGTGCCAGCAGGGACAGCCTTAATCAGCCCCAGCATTTT
CASRDSLNQPQHF
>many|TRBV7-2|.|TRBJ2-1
TGTGCCAGCAGCCCACCCCCTTGGGGGAGCTCCTACAATGAGCAGTTCTTC
CASSPPPWGSSYNEQFF